This T cell receptor beta chain emerged from a study of cytomegalovirus exposure and HLA in healthy donors. Study at large: A prior study identified approximately 120 million unique TCR beta sequences from about 180 million T cells.

PCR primers comprised 60 Vbeta and 13 Jbeta primers. TCRdb keeps only in-frame clones here, not all; method: immunoSEQ multiplex PCR. The repertoire has about 160,000 clones, approximately 80% of them found once; the top ten carry more than 3.5%. Worth noting for this clone: The antigen is not known. The same CDR3 is also encoded by other DNA sequences in this sample.

Study results and caveats: Analysis was carried out at a later point, and it linked a missense DCLRE1C variant to TCR beta V- and J-gene trimming.

Sequenced material: PBMCs. The sequence was obtained from a man under 40 in good health and CMV-seropositive.

CDR3 sequence: CSVGQGQETQYF. In DNA form, the CDR3 reads TGCAGCGTTGGGCAGGGGCAAGAGACCCAGTACTTC. The chain combines TRBV29-1 with TRBJ2-5, with a tentative D call TRBD1 (6 bases). The CDR3 runs to 12 residues. Germline V CDR1 and CDR2: SQVTM, ANQGSEA. Trimming took off 4 bases at V and 2 bases at J, with 8 bases between the two ends.